This TCR beta chain emerged from a study of shared T cell receptors in the human thymus. The CDR3 has 15 residues. V was clipped by 5 bases and J by 0 bases, with 11 bases between them. Germline-derived CDR1 and CDR2 are MDHEN and SYDVKM. Here immunoSEQ multiplex PCR was the method, and the copy in TCRdb shows in-frame clones only, minus some. The data hold under 850,000 clones, with roughly 90% observed a single time. These data are also associated with another study on human thymus T cells.

The chain couples TRBV28 to TRBJ1-3; no reliable D call. The sequencing sample was made of thymocytes. The TCR was taken from a boy in the first two years of life with a congenital heart defect. The CDR3 here is CASSRTRVSGNTIYF. CDR3 DNA: TGTGCCAGCAGTCGGACTCGTGTCTCTGGAAACACCATATATTTT.